Presented here are 17 T cell receptor beta chains from one specimen sequenced in a study of beta chain features in type 1 diabetes. These TCRs' antigens remain unknown. Sequencing targeted expressed TCRB transcripts, as all isolated RNA had been reverse transcribed. Sequencing used immunoSEQ multiplex PCR; TCRdb keeps in-frame clones, though not all of them. The data hold about 340,000 clones, with approximately 13% observed a single time. Study findings and constraints: All four CD4+ subsets from Type 1 diabetes patients carried moderately but significantly shorter TCRB CDR3s.

Sample: naive CD4+ T cells from blood. The source of these receptors is a young woman with type 1 diabetes.

This clone has a handful of counts. The gene calls are TRBV11-2 and TRBJ2-1; 7 bases fit TRBD2. Germline CDR1 and CDR2: SGHAT and FQNNGV. The trim removed 5 bases at V and 1 base at J, leaving 11 bases unmatched. There are 17 residues in the CDR3. The CDR3 DNA reads TGTGCCAGCAGCCGGTCCTTCCGGGGGGTGTCCTACAATGAGCAGTTCTTC. Amino acids: CASSRSFRGVSYNEQFF.

The rearrangement uses TRBV7-2 and TRBJ1-1; unclear D gene. The CDR3 extends over 14 amino acids. The germline V and J ends were trimmed by 5 bases and 7 bases, with 17 bases remaining between them. Germline V lookup: CDR1 SGHTA, CDR2 FQGNSA. The CDR3 region is CASSQYRGGGEAFF. The DNA of the CDR3 is TGTGCCAGCAGCCAGTATCGGGGTGGAGGTGAAGCTTTCTTT.

J is TRBJ2-3 and V is TRBV11-2, with D maybe TRBD2 (5 bases). In germline, CDR1 is SGHAT, CDR2 FQNNGV. The CDR3 is 15 residues long. V was cut by 5 bases and J by 5 bases, with 17 bases left in between. In DNA, the CDR3 is TGTGCCAGCAGCCGGGAACCTCTTTTTGGAGATACGCAGTATTTT. Protein product: CASSREPLFGDTQYF.

This clone was seen a few times. The chain combines TRBV19 with TRBJ1-5; D ambiguous. This CDR3 region has 14 residues. Trimming left V 1 base short and J 5 bases short, with 9 bases between. Germline V gene lookup returns CDR1 LNHDA and CDR2 SQIVND (reference sequence). The CDR3 coding sequence is TGTGCCAGTAGTATAGGAAACAGATATCAGCCCCAGCATTTT. The encoded protein is CASSIGNRYQPQHF.

The chain couples TRBV6-5 to TRBJ1-5; 7 bases agree with TRBD1. From germline, CDR1 is MNHEY and CDR2 SVGAGI. This CDR3 is built from 14 residues. Germline trimming cut 5 bases from V and 11 bases from J; bases unmatched to any gene: 12. The CDR3 bases are TGTGCCAGCAGTGAAGGGGGCGGGAAGCTGGCCCAGCATTTT. It is translated as CASSEGGGKLAQHF.

The V and J genes are TRBV5-6 and TRBJ2-3; 9 bases match TRBD2. Losses at the gene ends were 1 base for V and 4 bases for J; bases not matched to a gene: 4. There are 15 residues in the CDR3. Germline values: CDR1 SGHDT, CDR2 YYEEEE. The chain's CDR3 is CASSLRRGRADTQYF. DNA of the CDR3: TGTGCCAGCAGCTTGCGGCGCGGGAGGGCAGATACGCAGTATTTT.

This clone was found a few times. CDR3 in DNA: TGTGCCAGCAGTTTAGAGGGACAGGGTGGGGATACGCAGTATTTT. This sequence encodes CASSLEGQGGDTQYF. The J gene is TRBJ2-3, the V gene TRBV28, with 9 bases fitting TRBD1. Germline CDR1 and CDR2: MDHEN and SYDVKM. The V gene end was trimmed by 2 bases and the J gene end by 6 bases; junction bases not matched to a gene: 6. The CDR3 has 15 residues.

A few counts support this clone. This chain connects TRBV9 to TRBJ2-3, with D possibly matching TRBD2 (7 bases). The CDR3 runs to 19 residues. V lost 4 bases and J lost 3, with 27 bases in between. Germline loops: CDR1 SGDLS, CDR2 YYNGEE. CDR3 DNA: TGTGCCAGCAGCCCGCAGGGGCGCGGGAGAAGCAGAGGGACAGATACGCAGTATTTT. It codes for CASSPQGRGRSRGTDTQYF.

This clone has only a few counts. The chain uses TRBV2 and TRBJ1-1, with D tentatively TRBD1 (6 bases). V lost 7 bases, J lost 8 bases, and 17 bases lay in between. CDR1 is SNHLY and CDR2 is FYNNEI in the germline V gene. The CDR3 has 13 amino acids. CDR3 bases: TGTGCCAGCAAAATGACAGGATCCTCCGAAGCTTTCTTT. Its translation: CASKMTGSSEAFF.

This CDR3 reads CSVETSGSYYEQYF. CDR3 sequence (DNA): TGCAGCGTTGAGACTAGCGGGAGCTACTACGAGCAGTACTTC. This chain connects TRBV29-1 to TRBJ2-7, with 12 bases fitting TRBD2. Germline CDR1 reads SQVTM; CDR2 reads ANQGSEA. The CDR3 extends over 14 amino acids. With 3 bases clipped from V and 3 bases from J, the junction kept 3 bases outside the gene matches.

The rearrangement joins TRBV5-1 to TRBJ1-2; the D is unclear. V was cut by 1 base and J by 4 bases, with 11 bases left in between. The CDR3 loop spans 14 amino acids. Germline V gene sequence: CDR1 SGHRS, CDR2 YFSETQ. The CDR3 reads CASSLTGDTYGYTF. CDR3 DNA: TGCGCCAGCAGCTTGACCGGGGATACCTATGGCTACACCTTC.

This clone was seen more than once but under ten times. The J gene is TRBJ2-1, the V gene TRBV9; TRBD1 might be the D (5 bases). V lost 0 bases, J lost 4 bases, and 11 bases lay in between. Germline V gives CDR1 SGDLS, CDR2 YYNGEE. The CDR3 runs 15 residues. CDR3 loop: CASSVGVQGYNEQFF. Written as DNA, the CDR3 is TGTGCCAGCAGCGTAGGGGTCCAGGGTTACAATGAGCAGTTCTTC.

CDR3 coding DNA: TGTGCCAGCAGCTTAGGCTGGGGGGTCCCCTACGAGCAGTACTTC. It yields the protein CASSLGWGVPYEQYF. The chain couples TRBV7-3 to TRBJ2-7; TRBD2 is a possible D gene (6 bases). The CDR3 covers 15 residues. The germline V and J ends were trimmed by 2 bases and 2 bases, with 13 bases remaining between them. Germline V lookup: CDR1 SGHTA, CDR2 FQGTGA.

This clone was seen only a few times. The V and J genes are TRBV7-6 and TRBJ2-2, with TRBD2 matching 7 bases. This CDR3 spans 15 amino acids. The ends lost 1 base at V and 8 bases at J; junction bases unmatched: 7. Germline CDR1 reads SGHVS; CDR2 reads FNYEAQ. CDR3 DNA: TGTGCCAGCAGCTTAGTGACGGGAGGATTTGGGGAGCTGTTTTTT. This codes for CASSLVTGGFGELFF.

In its sample, this clone was seen a few times. The chain has TRBV4-2 and TRBJ1-1; D gene ambiguous. The germline V gene has CDR1 LGHNA and CDR2 YNFKEQ. Trimming left V 4 bases short and J 6 bases short, with 15 bases between. This CDR3 has 14 residues. The CDR3 coding sequence is TGTGCCAGCAGCCTGACGGGAACACTGGCTGAAGCTTTCTTT. Amino acid sequence: CASSLTGTLAEAFF.

The chain is built from TRBV30 and TRBJ1-2, with 11 nucleotides matching TRBD1. Unmatched junction bases numbered 9, after V lost 2 bases and J lost 7 bases. Germline V gene data show CDR1 as GTSNPN and CDR2 as SVGIG (reference sequence). The CDR3 length is 15 residues. CDR3 sequence: CAWSPRDRGYGGYTF. CDR3 coding DNA: TGTGCCTGGAGTCCCCGGGACAGGGGGTATGGTGGCTACACCTTC.

The chain employs TRBV4-1 and TRBJ2-7; tentatively, D is TRBD1 (6 bases). The CDR3 is 17 residues long. The germline CDR1 and CDR2 sequences are MGHRA and YSYEKL. The V end lost 2 bases, the J end lost 0 bases, and 17 bases lay between the germline ends. The CDR3 DNA sequence: TGCGCCAGCAGCCAACCTACCGACAGGCCAAGCTCCTACGAGCAGTACTTC. Translated, it gives CASSQPTDRPSSYEQYF.